Presented here are 2 T cell receptor beta chains from one specimen sequenced in a study of cytomegalovirus exposure and HLA in healthy donors. Profiling relied on immunoSEQ multiplex PCR, and the TCRdb table lists in-frame clones only, not all of them. The repertoire has tens of thousands of clones, roughly 94% of them found once; the top ten carry about 1.4%. Source material: PBMCs. All receptors derive from a man aged 18 to 30 in good health and CMV-seropositive.

V gene TRBV6-1 combines with J gene TRBJ2-1, with 10 bases identical to TRBD2. Trimming removed 1 base from V and 12 bases from J; junction bases left unmatched: 3. Germline CDR1 MNHNS, CDR2 SASEGT. The CDR3 has 13 amino acids. DNA of the CDR3: TGTGCCAGCAGTGAAGATGAGCGGGGGGGGCAGTTCTTC. It specifies CASSEDERGGQFF.

The chain is built from TRBV29-1 and TRBJ2-2, with 10 bases matching TRBD2. The CDR3 covers 15 residues. The V segment lost 4 bases and the J segment 7 bases; nucleotides outside the gene matches: 9. CDR1 and CDR2 from the germline V gene are SQVTM and ANQGSEA. This CDR3 is CSVGATSSGGGELFF. CDR3 DNA sequence: TGCAGCGTTGGGGCTACCTCTAGCGGGGGCGGGGAGCTGTTTTTT.